The text below deals with one T cell receptor (beta chain). Per the germline V gene, CDR1 is SGHNT and CDR2 is YENEEA. Losses at the gene ends were 6 bases for V and 10 bases for J; bases not matched to a gene: 3. The CDR3 spans 11 residues. This record belongs to a study of technical replicates of blood from a few donors. Libraries were prepared by immunoSEQ multiplex PCR; TCRdb keeps only in-frame clonotypes and omits some of them. The table has about 91,000 clones, about nine tenths seen once. V and J are TRBV11-3 and TRBJ1-1; TRBD1 matches at 9 bases. The TCR sequence derives from a human donor in good health. The sequencing sample was made of T cells isolated from PBMCs. CDR3 DNA sequence: TGTGCCAGCAGGGGGACAGGGCGAGCTTTCTTT. It encodes CASRGTGRAFF.